This T cell receptor beta chain was captured in a study of T-cell memory formation after mild COVID-19. Study details: Largely donor-specific sequence clusters came from two donors.

Germline loops: CDR1 DFQATT, CDR2 SNEGSKA (reference sequence). The CDR3 is 13 amino acids. Deletions cut 2 bases from V and 4 bases from J, with 11 bases between. The TCR alpha and TCR beta cDNA libraries, bearing sample barcodes and UMIs, were generated by 5'RACE using constant-segment primers. From the 5' RACE reads, TCRdb called clonotypes with MiXCR, one entry per CDR3 protein. The data contain around 250,000 distinct CDR3 sequences, 15% to 20% of them singletons. The sample consisted of PBMCs or a T cell subset sorted from them (not recorded which). This TCR was recovered from a man aged 18-30 years who had mild COVID-19 (a few samples of this study predate the infection). Cell type and time point are not known. This rearrangement joins TRBV20-1 to TRBJ1-1, with D uncertain. DNA of the CDR3: TGCAGTGCTAGACGTGGGCAGACCACTGAAGCTTTCTTT. It yields the protein CSARRGQTTEAFF.